Below, one TCR beta chain is given with its context. No antigen is known for it. Amplified TCR beta CDR3 regions derived from RNA transcripts. HTBI primers were used for first-round RT-PCR of the TCR CDR3. TCRdb independently ran MiXCR on the multiplex PCR reads; one entry per CDR3 protein. The sample holds fewer than 400,000 distinct CDR3 sequences, around 15% seen once. These data originate in a study of T cells in Graves' hyperthyroidism and ophthalmopathy. The wider study: Before any treatment, at initial diagnosis, peripheral blood was collected. General study points: Blood also carried most thyroid clonotypes expanded above 0.001. Median prediction lead before ophthalmopathy onset was roughly 6 months with the model. Stable hyperthyroidism was separated from ophthalmopathy by a model based on 13 V-J features.

The V and J ends lost 0 bases and 3 bases respectively, with 9 bases between them. The germline CDR1 and CDR2 sequences are SQVTM and ANQGSEA. The CDR3 is 14 residues long. Sequenced material: blood. This sequence originates from a man between 50 and 59 years old with Graves' ophthalmopathy. V and J are TRBV29-1 and TRBJ2-1, with D possibly matching TRBD2 (5 bases). The CDR3 region is CSVEEEVNYNEQFF. In DNA, the CDR3 is TGCAGCGTTGAAGAGGAGGTCAACTACAATGAGCAGTTCTTC.